The 13 T cell receptor beta chains presented below share a single source sample, sequenced in a study of blood T cells in healthy people across ages. Next came a second PCR, run for roughly 6 to 11 cycles, which used a sample-barcoded 5' primer along with a J-beta primer mix. TCRdb analysed the 5' RACE reads with MiXCR anew, one entry per CDR3 protein. The table shows 380,000 or so distinct CDR3 sequences, with about 49% occurring only once. The sequencing input was blood. These receptor sequences come from a man aged 55-75 years in good health.

As to this clonotype: Relative to the germline gene, one junction end is altered; a read error may explain this. This chain uses TRBV7-2 with TRBJ2-1; D remains ambiguous. Looked up from germline, CDR1 is SGHTA and CDR2 is FQGNSA. The CDR3 spans 12 residues. For the CDR3, the DNA is TGTGCCAGCAGCTTAGTCAGGTTTGAGCAGTTTTTC. Its protein product is CASSLVRFEQFF.

V is TRBV6-6 and J is TRBJ2-7; D may be TRBD1 or TRBD2 (5 bases each). The J call may not be correct, given that the DNA end is closer to TRBJ2-5. There are 14 residues in the CDR3. CDR1 is MNHNY and CDR2 is SVGAGI in the germline V gene (reference sequence). CDR3 nucleotides: TGTGCCAGCAGTTATTTGGGACGTTCGGAGACCCAGTACTTC. This translates into CASSYLGRSETQYF.

This clonotype was detected a few times. The rearrangement links TRBV11-2 to TRBJ1-1, with 12 bases lining up with TRBD1. The V and J ends lost 4 bases and 11 bases, in that order; junction bases with no gene match: 14. CDR1 SGHAT and CDR2 FQNNGV come from the germline V gene. The CDR3 has 16 residues. The CDR3 DNA is TGTGCCAGCAGCTCTGAGCGTCTGGGACAGGGGGCTTTGGCTTTCTTT. This gives the protein CASSSERLGQGALAFF.

The J gene is TRBJ1-2, the V gene TRBV20-1; no clear D gene. V dropped 6 bases and J dropped 2 bases, with 7 bases sitting between them. The CDR3 extends over 11 amino acids. Germline V gene lookup returns CDR1 DFQATT and CDR2 SNEGSKA (reference sequence). In DNA, the CDR3 is TGCAGTGCCGAGAACAACTATGGCTACACCTTC. Translating it yields CSAENNYGYTF.

This clonotype appeared a few times. The chain carries TRBV7-2 and TRBJ2-5; D may be TRBD1 or TRBD2 (6 bases each). Trimming removed 6 bases from V and 5 bases from J, with 16 bases in between. CDR3 length: 14 amino acids. Germline V lookup: CDR1 SGHTA, CDR2 FQGNSA. CDR3 sequence (DNA): TGTGCCAGCAGTTCTAACCGGGGGCGGGAGACCCAGTACTTC. This encodes CASSSNRGRETQYF.

The table lists this clonotype with a few counts. The chain is built from TRBV5-1 and TRBJ2-7; D uncertain. V was pared by 4 bases and J by 5 bases, with 16 bases between. Germline V gene data show CDR1 as SGHRS and CDR2 as YFSETQ. This CDR3 contains 14 residues. CDR3 region: CASSPTNKVHEQYF. CDR3 DNA sequence: TGCGCCAGCAGCCCGACGAATAAGGTACACGAGCAGTACTTC.

The chain recombines TRBV9 with TRBJ1-2; D is uncertain. Trimming stripped 7 bases from V and 8 bases from J, with 15 bases between. The length of the CDR3 is 12 residues. Germline assignment: CDR1 SGDLS and CDR2 YYNGEE. In nucleotides, the CDR3 is TGTGCCAGCCGGTCTCAGGTCCTAGGCTACACCTTC. Amino acids: CASRSQVLGYTF.

This clonotype was observed many times. This chain links TRBV18 with TRBJ2-7; tentatively, D is TRBD2 (7 bases). The CDR3 has 14 residues. Germline V lookup: CDR1 KGHSH, CDR2 LQKENI. V was trimmed by 6 bases and J by 2 bases, leaving 14 bases between them. The DNA of the CDR3 is TGTGCCAGCTCCCGGGGGGCCGGGACCTACGAGCAGTACTTC. Its translation: CASSRGAGTYEQYF.

Points on this clonotype: Being one base from a much bigger clone, this may be a read error. V gene TRBV4-3 combines with J gene TRBJ2-3; no clear D. CDR3 length equals 15 residues. CDR1 is LGHNA, CDR2 YSLEER, per germline. With 8 bases removed from V and 0 bases from J, the gap between germline ends came to 15 bases. The CDR3 DNA sequence: TGCGCCAGCCGCCGAAAATACCCTAGCACAGATACGCAGTATTTT. This codes for CASRRKYPSTDTQYF.

The chain recombines TRBV5-1 with TRBJ2-3, with D perhaps assigned TRBD1 or TRBD2 (5 bases each). Germline CDR1 and CDR2: SGHRS and YFSETQ. Trimming pared 7 bases from V and 1 base from J, leaving 16 bases between. The length of the CDR3 is 15 residues. CDR3 nucleotides: TGCGCCAGCGGGGACCGACCGGGACGCACAGATACGCAGTATTTT. This encodes CASGDRPGRTDTQYF.

Comment on this clonotype: Germline is not matched at one junction end, which may reflect a read error. The chain recombines TRBV7-7 with TRBJ2-1; 11 nucleotides agree with TRBD2. This CDR3 has 19 amino acids. CDR1 is SSHAT and CDR2 is FNYEAQ in the germline V gene (reference sequence). The CDR3 loop reads CASSPRLAGKIVVGNEQFF. CDR3 sequence (DNA): TGTGCTAGCAGCCCGCGACTAGCGGGAAAGATCGTGGTTGGCAATGAGCAGTTCTTC.

J is TRBJ2-7 and V is TRBV2, with D hard to call. Trimming removed 4 bases at V and 0 bases at J, with 13 bases between. The germline V gene has CDR1 SNHLY and CDR2 FYNNEI. The CDR3 is 15 residues long. The chain's CDR3 is CASSADGSYSYEQYF. In DNA, the CDR3 is TGTGCCAGCAGTGCGGACGGAAGTTACTCCTACGAGCAGTACTTC. The variable domain in full, with the rest retrieved from reference TRBV2 and TRBJ2-7, is EPEVTQTPSHQVTQMGQEVILRCVPISNHLYFYWYRQILGQKVEFLVSFYNNEISEKSEIFDDQFSVERPDGSNFTLKIRSTKLEDSAMYFCASSADGSYSYEQYFGPGTRLTVT.

This clonotype was seen more than once but under ten times. The V call is TRBV20-1, the J call TRBJ1-2; D not certain. The CDR3 runs to 17 residues. V was clipped by 1 base and J by 0 bases, with 18 bases between them. Germline V gene lookup returns CDR1 DFQATT and CDR2 SNEGSKA (reference sequence). The CDR3: CSARGTNQLSANYGYTF. The CDR3 DNA sequence: TGCAGTGCTAGAGGGACCAATCAACTATCTGCTAACTATGGCTACACCTTC.